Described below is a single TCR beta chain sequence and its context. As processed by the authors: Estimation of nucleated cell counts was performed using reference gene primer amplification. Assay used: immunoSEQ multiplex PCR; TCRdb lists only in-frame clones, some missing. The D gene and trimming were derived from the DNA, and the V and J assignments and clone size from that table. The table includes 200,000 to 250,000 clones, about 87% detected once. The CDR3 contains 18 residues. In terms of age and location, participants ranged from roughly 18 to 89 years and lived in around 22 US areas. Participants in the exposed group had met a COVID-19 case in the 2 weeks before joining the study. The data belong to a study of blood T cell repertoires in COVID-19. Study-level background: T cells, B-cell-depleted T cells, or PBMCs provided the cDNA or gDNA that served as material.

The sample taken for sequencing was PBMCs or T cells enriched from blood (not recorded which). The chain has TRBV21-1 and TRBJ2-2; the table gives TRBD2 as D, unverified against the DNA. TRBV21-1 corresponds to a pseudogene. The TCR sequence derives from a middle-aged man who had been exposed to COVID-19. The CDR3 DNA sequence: TGTGCCAGCAGCAAAGGGTCCCGGCGGGGTCCGAACACCGGGGAGCTGTTTTTT. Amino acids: CASSKGSRRGPNTGELFF.